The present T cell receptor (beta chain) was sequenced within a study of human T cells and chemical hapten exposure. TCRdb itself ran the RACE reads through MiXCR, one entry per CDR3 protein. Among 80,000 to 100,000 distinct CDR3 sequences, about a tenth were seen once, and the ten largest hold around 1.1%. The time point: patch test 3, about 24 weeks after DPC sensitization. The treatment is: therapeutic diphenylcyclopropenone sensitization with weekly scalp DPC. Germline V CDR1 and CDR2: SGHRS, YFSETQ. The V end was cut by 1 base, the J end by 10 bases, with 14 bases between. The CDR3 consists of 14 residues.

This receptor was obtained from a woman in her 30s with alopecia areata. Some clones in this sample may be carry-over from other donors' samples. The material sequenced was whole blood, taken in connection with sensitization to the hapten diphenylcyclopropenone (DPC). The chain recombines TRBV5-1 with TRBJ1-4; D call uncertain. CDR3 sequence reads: CASSLFGLMGKLFF. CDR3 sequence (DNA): TGCGCCAGCAGCTTGTTCGGATTGATGGGAAAACTGTTTTTT.